The sequence of this T cell receptor (beta chain) was determined in a study of HIV-infected children after antiretroviral therapy interruption. Study summary: Median age was approximately 9.4 years (interruption) and about 8 years (continuous).

The germline V gene has CDR1 SQVTM and CDR2 ANQGSEA. The trim removed 1 base at V and 8 bases at J, leaving 4 bases unmatched. The CDR3 is made up of 12 amino acids. A 3' RACE protocol on RNA, with unique molecular identifiers, produced the TCR library. TCRdb re-derived calls from the 3' RACE reads in MiXCR, one entry per CDR3 protein. Of tens of thousands of distinct CDR3 sequences in the sample, 4.3% were seen once. This clonotype was counted only a few times. Treatment noted: PENTA 11 planned treatment interruption arm or continuous ART arm. At least 24 weeks of at least three-drug ART, in children 2 to 15 years. Naive CD4+ CD45RA+ CD45RO- T cells were FACS-sorted from thawed PBMCs.

This material consisted of CD45RA+ CD4+ T cells from PBMCs, pooled from several time points, taken from a donor given antiretroviral therapy, either interrupted or continuous. Subset: naive CD4+ CD45RA+ CD45RO- T cells. This rearrangement joins TRBV29-1 to TRBJ1-1; 7 nucleotides align to TRBD1. The receptor was isolated from a pool of human donors with HIV. The CDR3 coding sequence is TGCAGCGTTGAAGGGCCCAGGGGGGAAGCTTTCTTT. This translates into CSVEGPRGEAFF.